The T cell receptor (beta chain) under discussion was sequenced for a study of T cell repertoires in cytomegalovirus infection. Overall study: Used in the study were CMV epitopes, some recently identified and HLA-C-restricted, others well-studied and HLA-B-restricted. CMV infection together with matching HLA type was indicated by public TCR beta signatures.

Trimming took 2 bases from V and 6 from J, leaving 11 bases between them. The CDR3 consists of 14 residues. The germline gives CDR1 KGHSH, CDR2 LQKENI. Worth noting for this clonotype: Its antigen is still unknown.

One entry per CDR3 protein results from TCRdb running MiXCR on the reads. The sample gives 80,000 or so distinct CDR3 sequences, around 42% of which show up once; more than 80% is in the top ten. The chain combines TRBV18 with TRBJ2-1; no firm D call. The TCR sequence derives from a human donor in good health (CMV status not recorded). Some clones in this sample may be carry-over from other donors' samples. Sequencing used CD8+ T cells from cultured PBMCs, obtained from culture after CMV antigen stimulation. The CDR3 region has the DNA TGTGCCAGCTCACCAATTCACAGAAGCAATGAGCAGTTCTTC. Residues: CASSPIHRSNEQFF.